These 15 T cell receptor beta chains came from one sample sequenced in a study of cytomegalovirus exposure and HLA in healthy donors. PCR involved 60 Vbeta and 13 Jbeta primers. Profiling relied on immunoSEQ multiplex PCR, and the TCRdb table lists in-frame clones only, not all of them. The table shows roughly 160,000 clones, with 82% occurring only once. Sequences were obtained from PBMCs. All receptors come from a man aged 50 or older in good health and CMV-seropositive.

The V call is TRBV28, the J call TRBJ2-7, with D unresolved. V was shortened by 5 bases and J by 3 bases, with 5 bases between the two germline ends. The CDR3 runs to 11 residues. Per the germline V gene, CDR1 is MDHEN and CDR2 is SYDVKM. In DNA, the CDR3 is TGTGCCAGCAGTCTAAACTACGAGCAGTACTTC. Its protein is CASSLNYEQYF.

CDR3 in amino acids: CASSFGAGDSYNEQFF. In DNA form, the CDR3 reads TGTGCCAGCAGCTTTGGGGCGGGAGATTCCTACAATGAGCAGTTCTTC. This chain joins TRBV5-4 and TRBJ2-1; 7 bases align to TRBD2. Germline CDR1 and CDR2: SGHNT and YYREEE (reference sequence). This CDR3 region has 16 residues. Trimming took 2 bases from V and 1 from J; bases not matched to a gene: 6. The full variable domain, in which reference TRBV5-4 and TRBJ2-1 provide the parts outside the CDR3, is ETGVTQSPTHLIKTRGQQVTLRCSSQSGHNTVSWYQQALGQGPQFIFQYYREEENGRGNFPPRFSGLQFPNYSSELNVNALELDDSALYLCASSFGAGDSYNEQFFGPGTRLTVL.

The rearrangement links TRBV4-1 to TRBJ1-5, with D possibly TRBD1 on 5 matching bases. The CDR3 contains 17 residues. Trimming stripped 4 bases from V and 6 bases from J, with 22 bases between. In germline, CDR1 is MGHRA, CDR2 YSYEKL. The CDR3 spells CASSLDTGPGASQPQHF. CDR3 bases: TGCGCCAGCAGCCTAGATACGGGACCGGGAGCTAGTCAGCCCCAGCATTTT.

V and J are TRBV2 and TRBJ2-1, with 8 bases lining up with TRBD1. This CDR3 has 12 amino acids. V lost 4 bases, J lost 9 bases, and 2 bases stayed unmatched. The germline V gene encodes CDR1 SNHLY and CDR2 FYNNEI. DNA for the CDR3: TGTGCCAGCAGTGGCAGGGGGCGTGAGCAGTTCTTC. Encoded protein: CASSGRGREQFF.

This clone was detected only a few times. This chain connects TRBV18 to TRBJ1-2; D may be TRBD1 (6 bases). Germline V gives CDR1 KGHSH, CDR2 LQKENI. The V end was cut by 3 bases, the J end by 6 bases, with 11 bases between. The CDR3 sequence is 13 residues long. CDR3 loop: CASSPSGADGYTF. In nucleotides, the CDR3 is TGTGCCAGCTCACCCTCAGGGGCAGATGGCTACACCTTC.

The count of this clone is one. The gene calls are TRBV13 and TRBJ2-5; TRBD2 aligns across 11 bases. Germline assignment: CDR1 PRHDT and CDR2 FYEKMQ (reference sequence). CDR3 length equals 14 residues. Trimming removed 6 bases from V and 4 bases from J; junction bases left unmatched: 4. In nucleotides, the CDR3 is TGTGCCAGCAGGCCCGGGACTAGCGGAGAGACCCAGTACTTC. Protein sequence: CASRPGTSGETQYF.

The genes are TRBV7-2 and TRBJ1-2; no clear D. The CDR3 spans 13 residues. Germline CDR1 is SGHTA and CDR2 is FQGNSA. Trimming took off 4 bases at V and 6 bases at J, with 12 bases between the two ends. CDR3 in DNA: TGTGCCAGCAGCTCCCGGGTCCTCCATGGCTACACCTTC. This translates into CASSSRVLHGYTF.

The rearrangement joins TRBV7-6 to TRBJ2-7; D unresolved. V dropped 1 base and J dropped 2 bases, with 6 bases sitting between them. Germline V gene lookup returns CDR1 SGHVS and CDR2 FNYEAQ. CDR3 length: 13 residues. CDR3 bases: TGTGCCAGCAGCTTAGGCAGAACCTACGAGCAGTACTTC. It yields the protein CASSLGRTYEQYF.

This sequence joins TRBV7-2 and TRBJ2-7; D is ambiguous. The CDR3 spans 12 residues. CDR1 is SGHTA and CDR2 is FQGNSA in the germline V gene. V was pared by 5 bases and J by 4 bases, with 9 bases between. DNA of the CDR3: TGTGCCAGCAGCCCCCTAGATTACGAGCAGTACTTC. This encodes CASSPLDYEQYF.

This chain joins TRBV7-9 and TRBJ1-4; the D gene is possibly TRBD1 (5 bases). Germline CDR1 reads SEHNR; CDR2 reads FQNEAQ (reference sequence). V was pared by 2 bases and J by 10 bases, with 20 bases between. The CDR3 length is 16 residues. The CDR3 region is CASSLSEAGHGPKLFF. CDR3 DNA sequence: TGTGCCAGCAGCTTAAGTGAGGCAGGGCATGGACCAAAACTGTTTTTT.

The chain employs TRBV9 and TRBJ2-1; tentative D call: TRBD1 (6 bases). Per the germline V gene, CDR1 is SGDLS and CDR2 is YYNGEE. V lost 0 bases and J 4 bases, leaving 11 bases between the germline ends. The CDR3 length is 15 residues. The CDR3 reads CASSVGQGKYNEQFF. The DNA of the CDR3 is TGTGCCAGCAGCGTAGGCCAGGGGAAATACAATGAGCAGTTCTTC.

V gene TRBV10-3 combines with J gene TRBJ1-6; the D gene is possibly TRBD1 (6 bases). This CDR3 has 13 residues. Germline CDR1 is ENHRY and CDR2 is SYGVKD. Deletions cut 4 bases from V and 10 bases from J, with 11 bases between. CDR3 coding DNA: TGTGCCATCAGTGCCCAACAGGGATCACCCCTCCACTTT. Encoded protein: CAISAQQGSPLHF.

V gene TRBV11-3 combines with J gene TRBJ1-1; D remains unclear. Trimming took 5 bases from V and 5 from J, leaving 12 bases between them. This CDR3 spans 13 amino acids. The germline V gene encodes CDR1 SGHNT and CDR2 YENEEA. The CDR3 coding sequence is TGTGCCAGCAGCGTGAACGGGAGAACTGAAGCTTTCTTT. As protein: CASSVNGRTEAFF.

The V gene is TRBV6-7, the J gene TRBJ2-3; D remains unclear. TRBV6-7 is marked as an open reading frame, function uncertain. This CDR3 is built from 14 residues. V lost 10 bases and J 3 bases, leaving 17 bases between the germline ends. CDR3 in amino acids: CANRGFDWTDTQYF. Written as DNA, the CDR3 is TGTGCCAATAGAGGCTTCGATTGGACAGATACGCAGTATTTT.

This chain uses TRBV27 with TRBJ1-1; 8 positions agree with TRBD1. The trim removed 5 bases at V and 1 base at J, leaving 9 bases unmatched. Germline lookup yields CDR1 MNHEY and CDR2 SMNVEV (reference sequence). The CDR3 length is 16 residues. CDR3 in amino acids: CASSPRTGRPNTEAFF. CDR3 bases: TGTGCCAGCAGTCCACGGACAGGGCGCCCGAACACTGAAGCTTTCTTT.